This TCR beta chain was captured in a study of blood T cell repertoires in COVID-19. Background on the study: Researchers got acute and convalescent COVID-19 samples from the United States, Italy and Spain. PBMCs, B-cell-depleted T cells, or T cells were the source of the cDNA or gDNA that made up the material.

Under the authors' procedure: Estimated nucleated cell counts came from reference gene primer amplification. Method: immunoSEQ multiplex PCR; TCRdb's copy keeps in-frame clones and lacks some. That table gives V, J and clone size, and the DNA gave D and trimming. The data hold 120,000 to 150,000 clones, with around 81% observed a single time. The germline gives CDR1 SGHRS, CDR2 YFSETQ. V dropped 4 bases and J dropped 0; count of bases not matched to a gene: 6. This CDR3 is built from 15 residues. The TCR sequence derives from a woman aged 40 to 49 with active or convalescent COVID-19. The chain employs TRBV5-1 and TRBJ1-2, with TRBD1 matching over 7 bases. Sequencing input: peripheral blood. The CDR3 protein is CASSTGQVANYGYTF. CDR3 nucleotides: TGCGCCAGCAGCACCGGACAGGTCGCTAACTATGGCTACACCTTC. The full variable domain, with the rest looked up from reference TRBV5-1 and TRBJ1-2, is KAGVTQTPRYLIKTRGQQVTLSCSPISGHRSVSWYQQTPGQGLQFLFEYFSETQRNKGNFPGRFSGRQFSNSRSEMNVSTLELGDSALYLCASSTGQVANYGYTFGSGTRLTVV.